This T cell receptor (beta chain) was identified during a study of blood T cell repertoires in COVID-19. TCRdb's copy holds only in-frame clones and misses some; the assay was immunoSEQ multiplex PCR. The top ten hold under 7% of the sample, which has roughly 180,000 clones, approximately 81% seen once. This TCR came from a woman between 45 and 65 years old with COVID-19, enrolled during active disease. Sample: peripheral blood.

CDR3 region: CASSSEGGLYNEQFF. For the CDR3, the DNA is TGTGCCAGCAGCTCCGAGGGGGGGCTTTACAATGAGCAGTTCTTC. The chain has TRBV5-4 and TRBJ2-1; maybe TRBD2 (7 bases). The V end was cut by 3 bases, the J end by 4 bases, with 14 bases between. The CDR3 totals 15 residues. The germline V gene encodes CDR1 SGHNT and CDR2 YYREEE (reference sequence).